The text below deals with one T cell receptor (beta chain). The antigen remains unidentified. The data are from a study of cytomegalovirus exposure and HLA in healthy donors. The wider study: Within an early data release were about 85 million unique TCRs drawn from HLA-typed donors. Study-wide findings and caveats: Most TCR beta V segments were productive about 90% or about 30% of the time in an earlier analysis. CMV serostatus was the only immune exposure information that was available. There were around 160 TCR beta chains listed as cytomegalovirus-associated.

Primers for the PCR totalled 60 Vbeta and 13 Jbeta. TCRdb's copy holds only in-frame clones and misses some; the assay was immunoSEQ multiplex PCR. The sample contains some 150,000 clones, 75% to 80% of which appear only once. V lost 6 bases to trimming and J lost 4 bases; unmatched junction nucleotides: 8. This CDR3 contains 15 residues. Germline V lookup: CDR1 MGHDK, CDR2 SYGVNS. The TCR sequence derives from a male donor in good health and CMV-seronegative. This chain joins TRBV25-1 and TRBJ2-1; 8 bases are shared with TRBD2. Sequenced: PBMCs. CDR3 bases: TGTGCCAGCAGCCGTGCCGGGGGGGCTTACAATGAGCAGTTCTTC. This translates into CASSRAGGAYNEQFF.